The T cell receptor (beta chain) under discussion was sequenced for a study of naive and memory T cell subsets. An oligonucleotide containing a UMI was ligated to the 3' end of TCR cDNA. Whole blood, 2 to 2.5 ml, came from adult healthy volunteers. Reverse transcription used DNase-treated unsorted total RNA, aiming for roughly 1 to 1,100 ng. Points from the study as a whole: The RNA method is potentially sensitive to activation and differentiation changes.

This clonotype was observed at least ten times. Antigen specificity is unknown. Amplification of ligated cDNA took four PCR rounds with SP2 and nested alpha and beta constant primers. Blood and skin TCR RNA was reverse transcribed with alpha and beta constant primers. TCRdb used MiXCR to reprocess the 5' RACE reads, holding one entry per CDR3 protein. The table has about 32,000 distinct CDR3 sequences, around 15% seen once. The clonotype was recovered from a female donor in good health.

The CDR3 loop is CSAQTGLGSPLHF. The CDR3 DNA sequence: TGCAGTGCGCAAACAGGGTTGGGTTCACCCCTCCACTTT. The gene calls are TRBV20-1 and TRBJ1-6; maybe TRBD1 (6 bases). The CDR3 is 13 residues long. Germline CDR1 reads DFQATT; CDR2 reads SNEGSKA (reference sequence). V lost 6 bases and J lost 9, with 15 bases in between.